This entry concerns a single T cell receptor (beta chain). The data originate from a study of OX40 agonist ivuxolimab in advanced cancers. Across the whole study: Enrollees could have had prior anti-PD-1, anti-PD-L1 or anti-CTLA-4 therapy, which about 40% had received.

Sequencing used immunoSEQ multiplex PCR; TCRdb keeps in-frame clones, though not all of them. Found here are almost 70,000 clones, over 60% of them singletons; the top ten hold about 2.2%. V lost 4 bases, J lost 4 bases, and 7 bases lay in between. This CDR3 comprises 12 residues. The germline CDR1 and CDR2 sequences are LNHDA and SQIVND (reference sequence). Sequencing was performed on CD4+ or CD8+ T cells sorted from blood, taken in a trial of the OX40 agonist ivuxolimab. The chain carries TRBV19 and TRBJ1-1; D is unresolved. This clonotype was obtained from an adult with an advanced solid tumor such as melanoma, head and neck, liver or kidney cancer. In DNA form, the CDR3 reads TGTGCCAGTAGTACCCGGTTCACTGAAGCTTTCTTT. Translating it yields CASSTRFTEAFF.